The clone carrying this T cell receptor (beta chain) came up a few times. Its target is unknown. The sample belongs to a study of blood T cells in healthy people across ages. Study-level findings and limits: Higher diversity, along with more naive CD4+ cells, distinguished long-lived donors from aged donors.

PCR was performed a second time for roughly 7 to 12 cycles using a sample-barcoded 5' primer and a J-beta primer mix. All samples gave at least 2.5 million CDR3-containing paired-end reads. TCRdb reprocessed the 5' RACE reads via MiXCR and lists one record per CDR3 protein. This sample has some 850,000 distinct CDR3 sequences, with roughly 24% found just once. CDR1 and CDR2 from the germline V gene are SGHTA and FQGTGA. Deletions cut 1 base from V and 5 bases from J, with 12 bases between. This CDR3 region has 15 residues. Separately, the same data were catalogued under a study of T cells of mothers and their children.

The source material was blood. The chain uses TRBV7-3 and TRBJ2-1; the D gene is possibly TRBD2 (6 bases). This receptor was obtained from a boy between 10 and 17 years old in good health. CDR3 amino acids: CASSLSGTPHNEQFF. CDR3 coding DNA: TGTGCCAGCAGCTTAAGCGGGACCCCCCACAATGAGCAGTTCTTC.